This T cell receptor (beta chain) stems from a study of cytomegalovirus exposure and HLA in healthy donors. Study-level background: From HLA-typed donors, an early data release held some 80 million unique TCRs. Study-level points and caveats: Follow-up analysis later connected one missense variant in DCLRE1C with trimming of TCR beta V- and J-genes. The authors enumerated 150 to 200 TCR beta chains as linked to cytomegalovirus. CMV serostatus stood as the only immune exposure information on hand.

The CDR3 is made up of 17 amino acids. Germline values: CDR1 MGHDK, CDR2 SYGVNS. Germline trimming cut 4 bases from V and 0 bases from J; bases unmatched to any gene: 8. This clone was observed a handful of times. Its target is not known. PCR involved 60 Vbeta and 13 Jbeta primers. Sequenced by immunoSEQ multiplex PCR; TCRdb stores in-frame clones only, minus some. The sample contains 65,000 to 85,000 clones, roughly a tenth of which appear only once. The V call is TRBV25-1, the J call TRBJ1-3; 8 bases line up with TRBD1. Sequencing was performed on PBMCs. The clonotype comes from a man aged 55 to 69 in good health and CMV-seropositive. The CDR3 spells CASSASGGLSSGNTIYF. As DNA, the CDR3 is TGTGCCAGCAGTGCATCAGGGGGCCTTAGCTCTGGAAACACCATATATTTT.